The rows below give T cell receptor beta chains drawn from one sample of a study of a mutant IDH1 vaccine in newly diagnosed glioma. The repertoire was sequenced with immunoSEQ multiplex PCR; TCRdb's copy has only in-frame clones and lacks some. Here the sample spans some 31,000 clones, roughly 84% being singletons. Their antigen targets remain unknown. Sequencing used PBMCs, obtained from a glioma patient whose treatment included an IDH1 peptide vaccine. These TCRs come from a man aged 25-40 years with glioma. Both conserved end residues are trimmed from each CDR3. Fields, in order: CDR3 protein, V gene, J gene.

ATSRALGLAETQY	TRBV15	TRBJ2-5
ASSLSRPGKVAQY	TRBV28	NA
SGRDSFTGELF	TRBV29-1	TRBJ2-2
ASSSGRLENTEAF	TRBV5-4	TRBJ1-1
ATSRGTSRTGELF	TRBV27	TRBJ2-2
ASSHLYDWASGDEQF	TRBV19	TRBJ2-1
ASSGGGESNQPQH	TRBV2	TRBJ1-5
ATSRGTSGSQETQY	TRBV15	TRBJ2-5
ASSLSGEKLNYGYT	TRBV28	TRBJ1-2
ASSHRLDEQY	TRBV2	TRBJ2-7
AWSDPGQGDTGELF	TRBV30	TRBJ2-2
ASKALAGVTYNEQF	TRBV2	TRBJ2-1
SARLLEQY	TRBV20-1	TRBJ2-7
ASSRSGTGDYLQETQY	TRBV19	TRBJ2-5
ASSGTGTGVNEQF	TRBV9	TRBJ2-1
ASSFGREGRVNEQF	TRBV27	TRBJ2-1
ASSEDSQRGTEAF	TRBV6-1	TRBJ1-1
ASREGGAGTEAF	TRBV6-5	TRBJ1-1
ASTRRDGLSGANVLT	TRBV19	TRBJ2-6
ASSPTVAGGETQY	TRBV5-6	TRBJ2-5
ASSLSTDTQY	TRBV5-1	TRBJ2-3
ASSGPGTGRGQPQH	TRBV9	TRBJ1-5
AISGDDSYEQY	TRBV10-3	TRBJ2-7
ASGRQASYEQY	TRBV6-5	TRBJ2-7
AWSAGGAANEKLF	TRBV30	TRBJ1-4
ASKPSGLAPHEQF	TRBV2	TRBJ2-1
AISESGGDYYGYT	TRBV10-3	TRBJ1-2
ASSPGGRGLGQPQH	TRBV5-6	TRBJ1-5
SVGQGGNGELF	TRBV29-1	TRBJ2-2
SVDSGGATTNEKLF	TRBV29-1	TRBJ1-4
ASSPGGTGYNQPQH	TRBV5-1	TRBJ1-5
ASSSGQGYEQY	TRBV4-1	TRBJ2-7
ASSLYQGSPLH	TRBV7-3	TRBJ1-6
ASSLTFQETQY	TRBV7-2	TRBJ2-5
ASKNSPYEQY	TRBV6-1	TRBJ2-7
ASSQEGTGAETQY	TRBV4-1	TRBJ2-5
ASSLGLAGGLGEQF	TRBV18	TRBJ2-1
ASSRSENTEAF	TRBV28	TRBJ1-1